These 24 T cell receptor beta chains share one sample of origin, sequenced in a study of cytomegalovirus exposure and HLA in healthy donors. This PCR relied on a set of 60 Vbeta primers and 13 Jbeta primers. The protocol was immunoSEQ multiplex PCR, while the TCRdb copy is restricted to in-frame clones and leaves out a portion. The table lists tens of thousands of clones, with about 12% in the top ten. Material for sequencing was PBMCs. The receptor set was obtained from a woman in her 30s in good health and CMV-seropositive.

The genes are TRBV20-1 and TRBJ2-7, with 8 bases lining up with TRBD1. This CDR3 region has 11 residues. Losses at the gene ends were 6 bases for V and 10 bases for J; bases not matched to a gene: 8. Germline V gene lookup returns CDR1 DFQATT and CDR2 SNEGSKA (reference sequence). The CDR3 nucleotides read TGCAGTGCCGACAGGGGTCGGGATCAGTACTTC. Residues: CSADRGRDQYF.

The V call is TRBV7-6, the J call TRBJ2-5, with 7 bases aligning to TRBD2. The CDR3 is 16 residues long. CDR1 is SGHVS and CDR2 is FNYEAQ in the germline V gene. Germline trimming cut 6 bases from V and 0 bases from J; bases unmatched to any gene: 10. The CDR3 DNA is TGTGCCAGCAGGTCAGGGCTGGGGGGGTACCAAGAGACCCAGTACTTC. It translates to CASRSGLGGYQETQYF.

The V and J genes are TRBV5-1 and TRBJ2-1, with TRBD2 identical over 10 bases. J lost 0 bases, V lost 5 bases, and 5 bases had no gene match. Germline lookup yields CDR1 SGHRS and CDR2 YFSETQ. The CDR3 sequence is 16 residues long. The CDR3: CASSYSGRSSYNEQFF. The CDR3 region has the DNA TGCGCCAGCAGTTATAGCGGGAGGAGCTCCTACAATGAGCAGTTCTTC.

The chain uses TRBV28 and TRBJ1-1; possible D gene TRBD1, 5 bases. Trimming cost V 4 bases and J 3 bases, with 15 bases left between them. This CDR3 contains 15 residues. From germline, CDR1 is MDHEN and CDR2 SYDVKM. The CDR3 protein is CASSSVRQIYTEAFF. Here the CDR3 DNA reads TGTGCCAGCAGTTCCGTAAGACAGATTTACACTGAAGCTTTCTTT.

The J gene is TRBJ2-1, the V gene TRBV19, with 12 positions matching TRBD2. The CDR3 has 15 residues. CDR1 and CDR2 from the germline V gene are LNHDA and SQIVND (reference sequence). The V gene end was trimmed by 5 bases and the J gene end by 8 bases; junction bases not matched to a gene: 7. In nucleotides, the CDR3 is TGTGCCAGTAGTTGGACTAGCGGGGACCGCCATGAGCAGTTCTTC. Its protein product is CASSWTSGDRHEQFF.

The rearrangement joins TRBV28 to TRBJ2-5; 9 positions match TRBD2. The V gene's germline CDR1 is MDHEN and CDR2 SYDVKM. J lost 1 base, V lost 6 bases, and 6 bases had no gene match. The CDR3 has 15 amino acids. The CDR3 loop reads CASRDSGGTQETQYF. CDR3 nucleotides: TGTGCCAGCAGAGATAGCGGGGGTACCCAAGAGACCCAGTACTTC.

The chain combines TRBV30 with TRBJ1-2, with a possible D match to TRBD1 (6 bases). The CDR3 is made up of 14 amino acids. V was pared by 0 bases and J by 5 bases, with 13 bases between. Germline values: CDR1 GTSNPN, CDR2 SVGIG (reference sequence). The CDR3 DNA reads as TGTGCCTGGAGTGTCTATGTGGACAGTTATGGCTACACCTTC. Amino acids: CAWSVYVDSYGYTF.

The chain combines TRBV11-2 with TRBJ2-7; 7 bases are a match to TRBD2. The CDR3 consists of 16 residues. From germline, CDR1 is SGHAT and CDR2 FQNNGV. Unmatched junction bases numbered 12, after V lost 5 bases and J lost 2 bases. Written as DNA, the CDR3 is TGTGCCAGCAGCCACTGGGGGGGGACTCGCCCCTACGAGCAGTACTTC. The encoded protein is CASSHWGGTRPYEQYF. Filled out from reference TRBV11-2 and TRBJ2-7, the complete variable domain reads EAGVAQSPRYKIIEKRQSVAFWCNPISGHATLYWYQQILGQGPKLLIQFQNNGVVDDSQLPKDRFSAERLKGVDSTLKIQPAKLEDSAVYLCASSHWGGTRPYEQYFGPGTRLTVT.

The V call is TRBV28, the J call TRBJ2-7; D possibly corresponds to TRBD2 (5 bases). Germline CDR1 and CDR2: MDHEN and SYDVKM. The CDR3 runs to 11 residues. The V and J ends lost 3 bases and 9 bases respectively, with 9 bases between them. The CDR3 spells CASSLAAGQYF. CDR3 coding DNA: TGTGCCAGCAGTTTGGCGGCGGGGCAGTACTTC.

The chain links TRBV2 to TRBJ1-1; D is unclear. The germline V gene encodes CDR1 SNHLY and CDR2 FYNNEI. Deletions cut 6 bases from V and 1 base from J, with 12 bases between. There are 14 residues in the CDR3. As DNA, the CDR3 is TGTGCCAGCAGGGCCCGGGCGGGGAACACTGAAGCTTTCTTT. Its protein is CASRARAGNTEAFF.

The rearrangement uses TRBV9 and TRBJ2-3; D is perhaps TRBD2 (5 bases). The V end was cut by 1 base, the J end by 0 bases, with 9 bases between. This CDR3 is built from 15 residues. The germline CDR1 and CDR2 sequences are SGDLS and YYNGEE. In nucleotides, the CDR3 is TGTGCCAGCAGCGTAACTAGGATCAGCACAGATACGCAGTATTTT. Translation: CASSVTRISTDTQYF.

The chain carries TRBV5-1 and TRBJ1-2; D gene unclear. This CDR3 has 14 residues. V lost 1 base and J 0 bases, leaving 7 bases between the germline ends. Germline V CDR1 and CDR2: SGHRS, YFSETQ. The CDR3 region is CASSLMESNYGYTF. The CDR3 DNA reads as TGCGCCAGCAGCTTGATGGAGTCTAACTATGGCTACACCTTC. Looking up the rest from reference TRBV5-1 and TRBJ1-2 gives the full variable domain: KAGVTQTPRYLIKTRGQQVTLSCSPISGHRSVSWYQQTPGQGLQFLFEYFSETQRNKGNFPGRFSGRQFSNSRSEMNVSTLELGDSALYLCASSLMESNYGYTFGSGTRLTVV.

This chain joins TRBV6-1 and TRBJ1-5; TRBD1 agrees at 10 bases. Germline lookup yields CDR1 MNHNS and CDR2 SASEGT. The V and J ends lost 6 bases and 5 bases, in that order; junction bases with no gene match: 7. This CDR3 has 15 amino acids. In DNA form, the CDR3 reads TGTGCCAGCAGGGACAGGGGGTACGAACATCAGCCCCAGCATTTT. The encoded protein is CASRDRGYEHQPQHF.

This chain links TRBV5-1 with TRBJ2-7; D might be TRBD1 (6 bases). The CDR3 runs to 15 residues. Germline CDR1 reads SGHRS; CDR2 reads YFSETQ. V lost 4 bases and J lost 2, with 16 bases in between. CDR3 loop: CASSQRDMGPYEQYF. The CDR3, as DNA: TGCGCCAGCAGCCAACGGGACATGGGCCCCTACGAGCAGTACTTC.

The V gene is TRBV4-1, the J gene TRBJ1-1, with 8 bases matching TRBD1. V gave up 5 bases and J gave up 4 bases; unmatched junction bases: 9. This CDR3 comprises 15 residues. Germline CDR1 MGHRA, CDR2 YSYEKL. The CDR3, as DNA: TGCGCCAGCAGCAAAGGACAGGGAGGCGGCACTGAAGCTTTCTTT. It yields the protein CASSKGQGGGTEAFF.

CDR3 sequence: CAISEGWGVLYEQYF. The CDR3 nucleotides read TGTGCCATCAGTGAGGGGTGGGGGGTCCTCTACGAGCAGTACTTC. This chain joins TRBV10-3 and TRBJ2-7; possible D gene TRBD2, 6 bases. V dropped 2 bases and J dropped 3 bases, with 14 bases sitting between them. Per germline, CDR1 ENHRY and CDR2 SYGVKD. This CDR3 comprises 15 residues.

V gene TRBV19 combines with J gene TRBJ1-2; no clear D gene. The germline gives CDR1 LNHDA, CDR2 SQIVND (reference sequence). V was clipped by 9 bases and J by 1 base, with 9 bases between them. The length of the CDR3 is 12 residues. This CDR3 is CASTTNNYGYTF. The CDR3 bases are TGTGCCAGCACAACTAATAACTATGGCTACACCTTC.

The gene calls are TRBV10-2 and TRBJ2-6; D is possibly TRBD1 (6 bases). This CDR3 region has 14 residues. Deletions cut 6 bases from V and 0 bases from J, with 6 bases between. Germline V gene sequence: CDR1 WSHSY, CDR2 SAAADI. The CDR3 reads CASRGASGANVLTF. The CDR3 nucleotides read TGCGCCAGCAGGGGGGCCTCTGGGGCCAACGTCCTGACTTTC.

The chain combines TRBV4-1 with TRBJ2-1; D uncertain. The germline gives CDR1 MGHRA, CDR2 YSYEKL. The ends were cut back, 1 base at V and 5 bases at J, with 9 bases in the middle. The length of the CDR3 is 14 residues. This CDR3 reads CASSQGPRDNEQFF. The DNA for the CDR3 is TGCGCCAGCAGCCAAGGTCCAAGAGACAATGAGCAGTTCTTC.

The gene calls are TRBV7-2 and TRBJ2-7, with 10 bases aligning to TRBD2. This CDR3 contains 16 residues. Germline V gene lookup returns CDR1 SGHTA and CDR2 FQGNSA. The V gene end was trimmed by 0 bases and the J gene end by 9 bases; junction bases not matched to a gene: 11. In nucleotides, the CDR3 is TGTGCCAGCAGCTTAGCTAGCGGGGGGCTGGGGGGAGGGCAGTACTTC. Protein sequence: CASSLASGGLGGGQYF.

The V call is TRBV5-1, the J call TRBJ1-1, with D perhaps TRBD1 (5 bases). The CDR3 contains 16 residues. Germline assignment: CDR1 SGHRS and CDR2 YFSETQ. V gave up 4 bases and J gave up 3 bases, with 19 bases separating them. The CDR3 reads CASSRERGQGDTEAFF. The CDR3 DNA is TGCGCCAGCAGCCGAGAGCGGGGCCAGGGCGACACTGAAGCTTTCTTT.

The chain has TRBV15 and TRBJ1-5; D perhaps matches TRBD1 (6 bases). The V end was cut by 5 bases, the J end by 0 bases, with 8 bases between. CDR1 and CDR2 (germline): LNHNV, YYDKDF (reference sequence). The CDR3 is 14 residues long. The chain's CDR3 is CATSPDSSNQPQHF. CDR3 in DNA: TGTGCCACCAGCCCGGACAGTAGCAATCAGCCCCAGCATTTT. Filled out from reference TRBV15 and TRBJ1-5, the complete variable domain reads DAMVIQNPRYQVTQFGKPVTLSCSQTLNHNVMYWYQQKSSQAPKLLFHYYDKDFNNEADTPDNFQSRRPNTSFCFLDIRSPGLGDTAMYLCATSPDSSNQPQHFGDGTRLSIL.

This chain uses TRBV6-6 with TRBJ2-7; TRBD1 agrees at 8 bases. In germline, CDR1 is MNHNY, CDR2 SVGAGI (reference sequence). The CDR3 loop spans 14 amino acids. Germline trimming cut 4 bases from V and 5 bases from J; bases unmatched to any gene: 7. In DNA, the CDR3 is TGTGCCAGCAGTTCTACAGGGGGGAGCCACGAGCAGTACTTC. Residues: CASSSTGGSHEQYF.

The CDR3 protein is CASSSGLQQETQYF. The CDR3 DNA is TGTGCCAGTAGTTCGGGACTACAACAAGAGACCCAGTACTTC. This chain links TRBV19 with TRBJ2-5, with 7 bases matching TRBD2. Germline V gene sequence: CDR1 LNHDA, CDR2 SQIVND (reference sequence). CDR3 size: 14 residues. V shed 5 bases, J shed 2 bases, and the junction held 5 bases outside the gene matches.